The 21 T cell receptor beta chains listed next were all sequenced from one sample in a study of metastatic and nonmetastatic thyroid tumors. There were no patients who had received any treatment before thyroid surgery. TCRdb re-clonotyped the PCR reads via MiXCR. There are about 37,000 clones in the sample; less than 15% occur only once, and 9% to 9.5% lies in the top ten. Sequencing input: blood. The receptors derive from a female donor with papillary thyroid cancer or a benign thyroid nodule (not recorded which). Some clones in this sample may be carry-over from other donors' samples.

At least ten counts were recorded for this clone. The rearrangement uses TRBV13 and TRBJ2-1; 9 nucleotides agree with TRBD2. The CDR3 totals 15 residues. CDR1 and CDR2 from the germline V gene are PRHDT and FYEKMQ (reference sequence). With V trimmed by 1 base and J by 6 bases, 4 bases remained unmatched. DNA of the CDR3: TGTGCCAGCAGCTTAGTAGCGGGAGTCACCAATGAGCAGTTCTTC. Amino acids: CASSLVAGVTNEQFF.

This clone was seen a handful of times. This chain joins TRBV6-1 and TRBJ1-2; weak D call: TRBD1 (5 bases). Trimming cost V 2 bases and J 2 bases, with 18 bases left between them. Germline CDR1 is MNHNS and CDR2 is SASEGT. This CDR3 spans 17 amino acids. The CDR3 DNA reads TGTGCCAGCAGTGAACGGGGACCCGGACATCCCAACTATGGCTACACCTTC. The encoded protein is CASSERGPGHPNYGYTF.

This clone was seen repeatedly, ten times or more. The chain joins TRBV7-8 to TRBJ1-6; D gene unclear. V was clipped by 2 bases and J by 6 bases, with 20 bases between them. CDR1 and CDR2 (germline): SGHVS, FQNEAQ. This CDR3 has 18 residues. The CDR3 bases are TGTGCCAGCAGCTTAAAGGGCCTGGACTTCGGACGTAATTCACCCCTCCACTTT. Translated, it gives CASSLKGLDFGRNSPLHF.

Ten or more counts support this clone. The chain couples TRBV12-3 or TRBV12-4 to TRBJ2-3; TRBD2 might be the D (5 bases). Trimming removed 3 bases from V and 3 bases from J, with 13 bases in between. The CDR3 totals 15 residues. As DNA, the CDR3 is TGTGCCAGCAGTTTGTCCGGACTGGGAACAGATACGCAGTATTTT. Translation: CASSLSGLGTDTQYF.

In the case of this clone: A read error may be the cause here, since a much bigger clone is one base away. The chain links TRBV30 to TRBJ2-6; D is perhaps TRBD1 (5 bases). V lost 0 bases and J lost 2, with 23 bases in between. The CDR3 contains 20 residues. CDR1 GTSNPN and CDR2 SVGIG come from the germline V gene (reference sequence). CDR3: CAWSVGLCSRETPGANVLTF. The DNA of the CDR3 is TGTGCCTGGAGTGTAGGGCTGTGCTCCAGGGAAACCCCTGGGGCCAACGTCCTGACTTTC.

This clone has more than one count but fewer than ten. This could be a read error, since a much larger clone is one nucleotide away. The V call is TRBV27, the J call TRBJ2-4; TRBD2 matches at 7 bases. Germline lookup yields CDR1 MNHEY and CDR2 SMNVEV (reference sequence). Unmatched junction bases numbered 8, after V lost 4 bases and J lost 2 bases. The length of the CDR3 is 16 residues. The DNA for the CDR3 is TGTGCCAGCAGTTGGACTAGTCTCTTGACCAAAAACATTCAGTACTTC. This gives the protein CASSWTSLLTKNIQYF.

At least ten counts were recorded for this clone. The chain is built from TRBV18 and TRBJ2-6; D unresolved. There are 15 residues in the CDR3. V gave up 1 base and J gave up 1 base, with 5 bases separating them. From germline, CDR1 is KGHSH and CDR2 LQKENI. This chain's CDR3 is CASSPQGSGANVLTF. CDR3 in DNA: TGTGCCAGCTCACCACAGGGATCTGGGGCCAACGTCCTGACTTTC.

The chain uses TRBV6-1 and TRBJ2-6; D unclear. Trimming took off 4 bases at V and 2 bases at J, with 12 bases between the two ends. Germline values: CDR1 MNHNS, CDR2 SASEGT. The CDR3 is 16 residues long. The CDR3 loop reads CASSGPLGTGANVLTF. CDR3 DNA: TGTGCCAGCAGTGGCCCCCTGGGCACTGGGGCCAACGTCCTGACTTTC.

This clone occurred many times. The genes are TRBV20-1 and TRBJ2-1; 11 bases align to TRBD2. This CDR3 spans 15 amino acids. The germline V gene has CDR1 DFQATT and CDR2 SNEGSKA (reference sequence). V trimming: 4 bases; J trimming: 6 bases; junction bases outside the gene matches: 8. In DNA, the CDR3 is TGCAGTGCTACCCAACCGGGACTAGCGGCCAATGAGCAGTTCTTC. Encoded protein: CSATQPGLAANEQFF.

This clone was counted only a few times. The chain recombines TRBV15 with TRBJ2-7, with D possibly being TRBD2 (5 bases). Germline CDR1 LNHNV, CDR2 YYDKDF (reference sequence). Deletions cut 2 bases from V and 6 bases from J, with 14 bases between. There are 14 residues in the CDR3. The CDR3 nucleotides read TGTGCCACCAGCAGATATCGGGAATCCCCCGAGCAGTACTTC. This codes for CATSRYRESPEQYF.

This clone has at least ten counts. The CDR3 DNA follows: TGCAGTGCTAGTGGGTTTAGCGGGAGGGAATACAATGAGCAGTTCTTC. Translated: CSASGFSGREYNEQFF. The chain recombines TRBV20-1 with TRBJ2-1; 11 bases are a match to TRBD2. Per germline, CDR1 DFQATT and CDR2 SNEGSKA (reference sequence). The CDR3 loop spans 16 amino acids. Trimming at V came to 3 bases and at J to 4 bases, leaving 8 bases not matched to a gene.

This clone occurred once. The V call is TRBV20-1, the J call TRBJ2-3; 10 bases are a match to TRBD2. V lost 3 bases and J lost 4; bases outside the gene matches: 10. This CDR3 region has 16 residues. Germline values: CDR1 DFQATT, CDR2 SNEGSKA (reference sequence). CDR3 sequence: CSASPPAGGLSDTQYF. The CDR3 bases are TGCAGTGCTAGCCCGCCAGCGGGAGGGCTGTCAGATACGCAGTATTTT.

This clone is judged medium-sized. J is TRBJ2-7 and V is TRBV6-5; a possible D gene is TRBD1 (6 bases). V lost 0 bases and J lost 2, with 14 bases in between. The CDR3 is made up of 16 amino acids. CDR1 MNHEY and CDR2 SVGAGI come from the germline V gene. The CDR3 is CASSYSPRGDTYEQYF. DNA of the CDR3: TGTGCCAGCAGTTACTCGCCCAGGGGCGATACCTACGAGCAGTACTTC.

At least ten counts were recorded for this clone. The genes are TRBV6-2 or TRBV6-3 and TRBJ2-7; D possibly uses TRBD1 or TRBD2 (6 bases each). Per the germline V gene, CDR1 is MNHEY and CDR2 is SVGEGT. V lost 6 bases, J lost 7 bases, and 16 bases lay in between. This CDR3 region has 13 residues. CDR3 bases: TGTGCCAGCAGCGACCCGGGGGCGTTTGAGCAGTACTTC. This encodes CASSDPGAFEQYF.

This clone was observed many times. J is TRBJ2-7 and V is TRBV10-1; TRBD1 or TRBD2 may be the D gene (6 bases each). The CDR3 spans 13 residues. V shed 8 bases and J shed 6 bases, with 17 bases lying between them. CDR1 is WNHNN, CDR2 SYGVQD, per germline (reference sequence). In DNA, the CDR3 is TGCGCCAGCGGGGGTCGGGGGCTTCCCGAGCAGTACTTC. It specifies CASGGRGLPEQYF.

This rearrangement joins TRBV11-2 to TRBJ2-7; D is unclear. CDR3 length: 13 amino acids. The ends were cut back, 0 bases at V and 4 bases at J, with 7 bases in the middle. Per germline, CDR1 SGHAT and CDR2 FQNNGV. CDR3 sequence reads: CASSLDPSYEQYF. CDR3 DNA: TGTGCCAGCAGCTTAGATCCCTCGTACGAGCAGTACTTC. The full variable domain, completed using reference TRBV11-2 and TRBJ2-7, is EAGVAQSPRYKIIEKRQSVAFWCNPISGHATLYWYQQILGQGPKLLIQFQNNGVVDDSQLPKDRFSAERLKGVDSTLKIQPAKLEDSAVYLCASSLDPSYEQYFGPGTRLTVT.

The table lists this clone with many counts. The chain has TRBV5-4 and TRBJ2-6; the D is unclear. The length of the CDR3 is 18 residues. Germline V gene lookup returns CDR1 SGHNT and CDR2 YYREEE (reference sequence). Trimming shortened V by 2 bases and J by 0 bases, and 15 bases separated the two germline ends. CDR3 bases: TGTGCCAGCAGCTTTAGGTTGGCAGCGAGCTCTGGGGCCAACGTCCTGACTTTC. Protein sequence: CASSFRLAASSGANVLTF.

The chain combines TRBV12-3 or TRBV12-4 with TRBJ1-1; D unclear. There are 14 residues in the CDR3. V was pared by 6 bases and J by 1 base, with 12 bases between. The CDR3: CASRLGHKNTEAFF. The CDR3 coding sequence is TGTGCCAGCAGGTTGGGTCATAAGAACACTGAAGCTTTCTTT.

The chain has TRBV9 and TRBJ2-7; D not certain. Trimming cost V 2 bases and J 3 bases, with 9 bases left between them. This CDR3 comprises 13 residues. Looked up from germline, CDR1 is SGDLS and CDR2 is YYNGEE. The CDR3 DNA reads TGTGCCAGCAGCGTCCAACATGGCTACGAGCAGTACTTC. This encodes CASSVQHGYEQYF.

Many counts were recorded for this clone. CDR3 sequence: CASSQERGAGDTDTQYF. The CDR3 region has the DNA TGCGCCAGCAGCCAAGAAAGGGGGGCGGGAGACACAGATACGCAGTATTTT. The chain uses TRBV4-1 and TRBJ2-3; perhaps TRBD2 as D (7 bases). The CDR3 loop spans 17 amino acids. Trimming took 0 bases from V and 2 from J, leaving 15 bases between them. Germline V gives CDR1 MGHRA, CDR2 YSYEKL.

This clone has only a few counts. A much larger clone lies a single base off, so this may be a read error. Other DNA sequences in this sample translate to the same CDR3. The V call is TRBV30, the J call TRBJ1-5; 8 nucleotides line up with TRBD1. The CDR3 consists of 15 residues. Germline loops: CDR1 GTSNPN, CDR2 SVGIG (reference sequence). In nucleotides, the CDR3 is TGTGCTTGGAGTGCTGGCAGGGGGCATGCTCAGCCCCAGCATTTT. Translated, it gives CAWSAGRGHAQPQHF.